This T cell receptor beta chain was sequenced for a study of identical twins. Unique molecular identifiers were present on the cDNA, and a universal primer site came from template switching. MiXCR, run by TCRdb on the 5' RACE reads, gives a single entry per CDR3 protein. The top ten clones hold more than 3.5% of a sample with about 240,000 distinct CDR3 sequences, 9.5% to 15% of them seen once. V gave up 5 bases and J gave up 3 bases; unmatched junction bases: 5. The length of the CDR3 is 14 residues. Germline CDR1 is MDHEN and CDR2 is SYDVKM. Whole-study findings and limits: Beta clonotypes that were abundant in cord blood contained fewer insertions, a pattern absent from memory repertoires.

Many counts were recorded for this clonotype. Its target is unknown. This sample was also put to use in a study of yellow fever vaccine responses in identical twins.

The source is a woman younger than 30 in good health. Specimen: memory (CD45RO+) T cells sorted from blood. V is TRBV28 and J is TRBJ2-3, with TRBD2 identical over 7 bases. The CDR3 bases are TGTGCCAGCAGTAAAATGGGGGGGACAGATACGCAGTATTTT. Encoded protein: CASSKMGGTDTQYF.